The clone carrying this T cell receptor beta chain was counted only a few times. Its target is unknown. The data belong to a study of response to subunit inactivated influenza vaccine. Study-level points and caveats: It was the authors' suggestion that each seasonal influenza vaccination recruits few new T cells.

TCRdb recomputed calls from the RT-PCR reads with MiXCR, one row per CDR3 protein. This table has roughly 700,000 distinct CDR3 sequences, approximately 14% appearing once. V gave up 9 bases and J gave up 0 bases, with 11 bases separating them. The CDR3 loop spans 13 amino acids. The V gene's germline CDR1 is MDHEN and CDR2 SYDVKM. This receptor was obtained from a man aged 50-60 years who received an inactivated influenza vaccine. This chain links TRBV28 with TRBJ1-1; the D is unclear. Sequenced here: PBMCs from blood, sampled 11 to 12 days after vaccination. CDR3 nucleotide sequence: TGTGCCAGTGGGAGCAGTATGAACACTGAAGCTTTCTTT. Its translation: CASGSSMNTEAFF.